The next 3 T cell receptor beta chains were all read from a single sample in a study of T-cell reconstitution after alpha-beta-depleted transplantation in children. The TCRbeta library incorporated unique molecular identifiers. From the PCR reads, TCRdb called clonotypes with MiXCR, one entry per CDR3 protein. The profile covers nearly 20,000 distinct CDR3 sequences, with roughly 13% appearing a single time and approximately 40% taken by the ten largest. The sequences come from PBMCs, mostly from graft donor cells, collected 60 days after TCRalphabeta/CD19-depleted stem cell transplant. The source is a female patient between 2 and 15 years old who had a stem cell transplant for congenital amegakaryocytic thrombocytopenia, so the T cells may come from the graft donor.

This clonotype was picked up many times. The chain carries TRBV3-1 and TRBJ1-1, with a weak D call TRBD1 (5 bases). V was pared by 1 base and J by 4 bases, with 19 bases between. This CDR3 contains 17 residues. Per germline, CDR1 LGHDT and CDR2 YNNKEL (reference sequence). CDR3 in amino acids: CASSQGVPGGESTEAFF. The CDR3 DNA follows: TGTGCCAGCAGCCAAGGGGTACCGGGAGGGGAGAGCACTGAAGCTTTCTTT.

At least ten counts were recorded for this clonotype. The chain uses TRBV20-1 and TRBJ2-5; D gene ambiguous. This CDR3 has 12 residues. Between the trimmed V and J ends, which lost 4 bases and 5 bases, there was a span of 11 bases. Germline CDR1 is DFQATT and CDR2 is SNEGSKA (reference sequence). The CDR3, as DNA: TGCAGTGCTACCGCCTTGGGGGAGACCCAGTACTTC. This translates into CSATALGETQYF.

The chain links TRBV4-2 to TRBJ2-1; 11 positions agree with TRBD2. The germline V gene has CDR1 LGHNA and CDR2 YNFKEQ. J was trimmed by 7 bases and V by 4 bases; bases with no gene match: 3. CDR3 size: 14 residues. The CDR3 nucleotides are TGTGCCAGCAGCCGTAGCGGGGGGGATAATGAGCAGTTCTTC. Translation: CASSRSGGDNEQFF.